This entry features one T cell receptor beta chain sequence. What antigen it recognizes has not been identified. Base qualities were left out, and no much larger clone turns up one base away. V drops 3 bases and J drops 4 bases, leaving 15 bases in between. The CDR3 measures 15 amino acids from cysteine to phenylalanine. Only the CDR3 portion is preserved as DNA: 45 bases, with reading frame beginning at the first base. Sequences LNHDA (CDR1) and SQIVND (CDR2) are obtained from the germline V gene (reference sequence). The data were obtained in a study of CD8+ T cells in alopecia areata listed by TCRdb under 2018. About the full investigation: Treated patients were enrolled in an open-label pilot trial of oral tofacitinib, 5 to 10 mg twice daily, for moderate-to-severe alopecia areata. Patients stayed on tofacitinib for 6 to 18 months and then had 6 months of follow-up off drug so that delayed response and recurrence could be assessed. The SALT score, which quantifies the percentage of affected scalp surface area, was used to measure disease severity in treated patients. To study T cell clonal expansion in alopecia areata, the researchers applied high-throughput TCRbeta sequencing to both the C3H/HeJ mouse model and human patients. Scalp tissue and sorted CD4+ and CD8+ peripheral blood T cells from patchy and totalis/universalis alopecia areata patients and from healthy controls were covered by human TCRbeta sequencing. Tofacitinib-treated patients had biopsies at baseline and at 4 and 24 weeks of treatment, with a later scalp biopsy in several patients. Scalp clonality was compared across normal scalp (n=4), patchy alopecia areata scalp (n=8), and alopecia totalis/universalis scalp (n=8). RNA came from the PAXgene miRNA kit for fixed scalp, the miRNeasy kit for PBMCs, and the RNeasy kit for mouse skin. TCRbeta CDR3 regions were amplified by immunoSEQ multiplex PCR with 35 Vbeta forward and 13 Jbeta reverse primers. Summary of the overall study and its limitations: Because the treated cohort was small and had just a single nonresponder, larger studies are needed to establish links between baseline CD8+ expansion and response. Higher clonality and more expanded CD8+ clones were observed in lesional scalp than in normal scalp, particularly in alopecia totalis/universalis, a finding suggestive of antigenic drive. Scalp TCR repertoire analysis is complicated because resident alphabeta T cells in normal human skin are also sequenced, whereas mouse skin is dominated by gammadelta T cells. TCR sequences shared between patients were less clear than in mice, possibly partly because of HLA diversity in the patient population. During tofacitinib treatment, many expanded lesional clones stuck around in both scalp and blood, and this persistence may partly explain why relapse happens after treatment is stopped. Scalp clonality and the number of expanded CD8+ clones among the top 100 scalp clones were significantly decreased by tofacitinib.

Preparation of the library involved the immunoSEQ multiplex PCR assay. RNA was extracted from all samples and reverse transcribed into cDNA, which served as template for TCR sequencing. SuperScript III was used to make first-strand cDNA, primed with a 2:1 mix of oligo-dT and random hexamers. Amplification bias was assessed with a synthetic immune receptor repertoire, and residual bias was removed computationally. Concerning the study's data processing: Raw reads were preprocessed to remove errors, and CDR3 was defined according to IMGT conventions as the region from the conserved cysteine to phenylalanine. Clonality was computed as 1 minus the Shannon entropy, with the entropy normalized by log2 of the number of productive unique TCRs. CD4 or CD8 identity of scalp clones was inferred by cross-referencing scalp TCRbeta sequences with sorted blood CD4 and CD8 repertoires. TCRdb took over this immuneACCESS table, retaining in-frame rearrangements with V and J assigned. Such tables are incomplete; in checked studies, under half of the missing clones stem from an unresolved V gene, and the remainder is unexplained. The DNA gave D and trimming, while V, J and clone size come from that table. A total of roughly 200,000 clones appear in this sample, about three fifths of them only once. Approximately 3.3% of the sample is taken by the ten largest.

Interpreted using the paper, the time point label stands for: four to five weeks on oral tofacitinib. The treatment or condition label of this sample denotes: oral pan-JAK inhibitor, 5-10 mg twice daily. From alopecia areata patients, peripheral blood was collected along with lesional scalp punch biopsies. PBMCs were isolated by density centrifugation and stained for CD3, CD4 and CD8, and CD4+ and CD8+ T cells were sorted on a FACSAria. The TCR originated in a human donor with alopecia areata. The chain employs TRBV19 and TRBJ1-2; no D segment can be confidently identified. The sample here was CD4+ T cells sorted from blood, taken at week 4, from a patient treated with tofacitinib. CDR3 loop: CASSIGPHLTYGYTF. The sequence in DNA is TGTGCCAGTAGTATTGGACCGCACCTAACCTATGGCTACACCTTC.